These T cell receptor beta chains were read from a single sample in a study of blood T cells in healthy people across ages. TCRdb re-derived calls from the 5' RACE reads in MiXCR, one entry per CDR3 protein. Of about 1,500,000 distinct CDR3 sequences listed, approximately 28% are singletons. Sequenced material: blood. These receptors all come from a woman aged 25-40 years in good health. CDR3s include the opening cysteine and the closing phenylalanine or tryptophan. Each record gives: D gene, V gene, clone size, J gene, CDR3 DNA, CDR3 protein. D genes are given only for firm matches. Size values are once, few and many counts, or a class for expanded clones, and some rows have none.

TRBD1	TRBV10-3	few	TRBJ1-2	TGTGCCATCAGAGGGACAGAGACCTATGGCTACACCTTC	CAIRGTETYGYTF
TRBD2	TRBV20-1	many	TRBJ2-5	TGCAGTGCTACCGAACTAGCGGCGGAAGAGACCCAGTACTTC	CSATELAAEETQYF
-	TRBV27	many	TRBJ1-1	TGTGCCAGCACGGGGGGAACTGAAGCTTTCTTT	CASTGGTEAFF
-	TRBV9	many	TRBJ2-3	TGTGCCAGCAGCGCCTTAACATCTGGGGATACGCAGTATTTT	CASSALTSGDTQYF
-	TRBV5-1	few	TRBJ1-1	TGCGCCAGCAGCTCGGACAGCATGAACACTGAAGCTTTCTTT	CASSSDSMNTEAFF
TRBD2	TRBV4-2	-	TRBJ2-1	TGTGCCAGCAGCCCCCGGGGACTAGCGGGGGGGCAGAATGAGCAGTTCTTC	CASSPRGLAGGQNEQFF
-	TRBV5-5	-	TRBJ2-3	TGTGCCAGCAGCTTGTTTGCGGGGGCCCCGAGCGGCACAGATACGCAGTATTTT	CASSLFAGAPSGTDTQYF
-	TRBV2	-	TRBJ2-5	TGTGCCAGCAGCCCGGGACTCCGGAAAGAGACCCAGTACTTC	CASSPGLRKETQYF
-	TRBV6-6	-	TRBJ2-5	TGTGCCAGCAGTCCGGCGGGCACGCGAACGGAGACCCAGTACTTC	CASSPAGTRTETQYF
TRBD1	TRBV4-1	many	TRBJ2-7	TGCGCCAGCAGCCAAGCCCCGGGACAGGGCTACGAGCAGTACTTC	CASSQAPGQGYEQYF
TRBD2	TRBV20-1	-	TRBJ2-1	TGCAGTGCTAGGCCTAGCGGGGGCAACAATGAGCAGTTCTTC	CSARPSGGNNEQFF
-	TRBV2	-	TRBJ1-6	TGTGCCAGCAGTGAAGCCGGGACAAGCGGGGCCCTCCACTTT	CASSEAGTSGALHF
-	TRBV6-2/TRBV6-3	-	TRBJ1-2	TGTGCCAGCCGGACCGGACAGTCAAGCTATGGCTACACCTTC	CASRTGQSSYGYTF
TRBD1	TRBV7-9	-	TRBJ2-7	TGTGCCAGCAGCCCCCGACAGGGAACCCTCCACGAGCAGTACTTC	CASSPRQGTLHEQYF
TRBD2	TRBV20-1	many	TRBJ2-5	TGCAGTGCTAGAAGAGCGGGAGTCATGGACCAAGAGACCCAGTACTTC	CSARRAGVMDQETQYF
TRBD2	TRBV20-1	-	TRBJ2-7	TGCAGTGCTCCCGGACTAGCGGGAGGGGTCTCGTACGAGCAGTACTTC	CSAPGLAGGVSYEQYF
-	TRBV4-1	-	TRBJ2-7	TGCGCCAGCAGCGAGCCCGGGACCACCACCTACGAGCAGTACTTC	CASSEPGTTTYEQYF
-	TRBV5-1	-	TRBJ2-1	TGCGCCAGCAGCCCGACAGTGGGCTCCTACAATGAGCAGTTCTTC	CASSPTVGSYNEQFF
-	TRBV15	many	TRBJ2-7	TGTGCCACCAGCAGAGTTTCAGCTAGCTCCTACGAGCAGTACTTC	CATSRVSASSYEQYF
-	TRBV29-1	-	TRBJ1-1	TGCAGCTCACAAGAGGTGGGAAGTGGGGTGAACACTGAAGCTTTCTTT	CSSQEVGSGVNTEAFF
-	TRBV7-9	-	TRBJ2-3	TGTGCCAGCAGCGCCCAGGGGCTAGTTACAGATACGCAGTATTTT	CASSAQGLVTDTQYF
TRBD2	TRBV11-2	-	TRBJ2-5	TGTGCCAGCAGCTTAGTCCAGATCGGCGGGGGGGCTAAGTTTGATGAGCAGTACTTC	CASSLVQIGGGAKFDEQYF
-	TRBV29-1	many	TRBJ2-7	TGCAGCACCACCCAGGGAGCCGAGCAGTACTTC	CSTTQGAEQYF
TRBD2	TRBV14	-	TRBJ2-3	TGTGCCGGCAGCCACCGACTAGCGGGGGATCGCACAGATACGCAGTATTTT	CAGSHRLAGDRTDTQYF
TRBD2	TRBV13	few	TRBJ2-1	TGTGCCAGCAGCTTAGACCGACTAGCGGGAGTCGGGCAGTTCTTC	CASSLDRLAGVGQFF
TRBD1	TRBV29-1	-	TRBJ2-7	TGCAGCGTGGGGCGACAGGGGCTCTCCTACGAGCAGTACTTC	CSVGRQGLSYEQYF
TRBD2	TRBV20-1	few	TRBJ2-1	TGCAGTGCTACCACCGGGACTAGCGGGAATAATGAGCAGTTCTTC	CSATTGTSGNNEQFF
-	TRBV2	few	TRBJ2-3	TGTGCCAGCAGTGAAGACGGGCAAACAGATACGCAGTATTTT	CASSEDGQTDTQYF
-	TRBV14	-	TRBJ2-7	TGTGCCAGCAGCCAGGGTCTAGCAAGAGCGGGTGAGCAGTACTTC	CASSQGLARAGEQYF
-	TRBV12-3/TRBV12-4	many	TRBJ2-5	TGTGCCAGCAGCCGGGACTTTGGCGAGACCCAGTACTTC	CASSRDFGETQYF
-	TRBV15	-	TRBJ1-5	TGTGCCACCAGCCGGCCGCACGGGGAACATCAGCCCCAGCATTTT	CATSRPHGEHQPQHF
TRBD2	TRBV20-1	-	TRBJ2-1	TGCAGTGCTAGCCTAGCCGGGGGGGCCATAAATGAGCAGTTCTTC	CSASLAGGAINEQFF
-	TRBV29-1	many	TRBJ2-7	TGCAGCGTCGTAGGTACAGGAGATAGCTCCTACGAGCAGTACTTC	CSVVGTGDSSYEQYF
-	TRBV10-2	-	TRBJ2-1	TGCGCCAGCAGTGAGTCCGGGAGACTTTACATTGAGCAGTTCTTC	CASSESGRLYIEQFF
-	TRBV7-9	-	TRBJ1-1	TGTGCCAGCAGCTTAGTTGGGACGAACACTGAAGCTTTCTTT	CASSLVGTNTEAFF
TRBD2	TRBV30	few	TRBJ2-1	TGTGCCTGGAGTGCGGGACTAGCGGGACCCTACAATGAGCAGTTCTTC	CAWSAGLAGPYNEQFF
-	TRBV6-2/TRBV6-3	few	TRBJ2-1	TGTGCCAGCAGTTACCTCAGAAACGTTTATAAGGAGGATGAGCAGTTCTTC	CASSYLRNVYKEDEQFF
-	TRBV2	-	TRBJ2-7	TGTGCCGGCGTGATAGACAGAATTTCCTACGAGCAGTACTTC	CAGVIDRISYEQYF
-	TRBV7-2	few	TRBJ2-1	TGTGCCAGCAGTTCACCGACGGGACCACCTAACAATGAGCAGTTCTTC	CASSSPTGPPNNEQFF
TRBD1	TRBV29-1	-	TRBJ2-7	TGCAGCGTTTCCGGGACAGCTATCGACGAGCAGTACTTC	CSVSGTAIDEQYF
-	TRBV3-1	-	TRBJ2-7	TGTGCCAGCAGCCAAGCCAGCGAAGCCTACGAGCAGTACTTC	CASSQASEAYEQYF
TRBD1	TRBV7-2	many	TRBJ1-6	TGTGCCAGCAGCCCAGGGGGCTACGATTCACCCCTCCACTTT	CASSPGGYDSPLHF
-	TRBV5-6	-	TRBJ2-5	TGTGCCAGCAGCTTTTCCCAGACCCAGTACTTC	CASSFSQTQYF
-	TRBV6-6	-	TRBJ1-6	TGTGCCAGCAGTTACTCAGAAAGGGGGAATTCACCCCTCCACTTT	CASSYSERGNSPLHF
-	TRBV14	-	TRBJ1-1	TGTGCCAGCAGCCAAGACCGGCTGACCGGCAGAGGGGAGAACACTGAAGCTTTCTTT	CASSQDRLTGRGENTEAFF
TRBD1	TRBV10-3	many	TRBJ1-2	TGTGCCATCAGCGACCAGGGGGCATATGGCTACACCTTC	CAISDQGAYGYTF